This TCR beta chain was recorded in a study of human T cells and chemical hapten exposure. Whole-study results and caveats: Significantly more large CDR3 similarity clusters were formed by expanded TCRs than by controls.

Time point indicated: patch test 1, 2 weeks after DPC sensitization. Treatment here: therapeutic diphenylcyclopropenone sensitization with weekly scalp DPC. The total RNA was obtained from whole blood that was not fractionated. The CDR3 contains 14 residues. Germline-derived CDR1 and CDR2 are SNHLY and FYNNEI. Trimming removed 6 bases at V and 7 bases at J, with 16 bases between. TCRdb independently ran MiXCR on the RACE reads; one entry per CDR3 protein. The sample consists of 75,000 to 90,000 distinct CDR3 sequences, around 11% of them appearing once. This clonotype was seen repeatedly, ten times or more. No antigen is known for it.

The specimen comprised whole blood, sampled in connection with sensitization to the hapten diphenylcyclopropenone (DPC). The TCR originated in a woman between 55 and 75 years old with alopecia areata. Some clones in this sample may be carry-over from other donors' samples. V gene TRBV2 combines with J gene TRBJ2-1; D might be TRBD1 (6 bases). The CDR3: CASREQGGWNEQFF. CDR3 coding DNA: TGTGCCAGCAGAGAACAGGGCGGATGGAATGAGCAGTTCTTC.